The clone carrying this TCR beta chain was counted only a few times. Its antigen is as yet unknown. TCRdb reprocessed the 5' RACE reads with MiXCR, giving one entry per CDR3 protein. The sample holds roughly 39,000 distinct CDR3 sequences, over 15% seen once. Overall study results and limits: Greatest tumor Treg TCR overlap was with tumor naive CD4+ cells.

Germline-derived CDR1 and CDR2 are LGHNA and YSLEER. The CDR3 has 15 residues. Trimming left V 2 bases short and J 0 bases short, with 10 bases between. V usage is TRBV4-3 and J usage is TRBJ1-1; no clear D. This clonotype was obtained from a female donor with breast cancer. Sequencing was performed on naive CD4+ T cells sorted from a lymph node. The subset: naive CD4+ T cells, CD4+CD45RA+CD25-. In DNA form, the CDR3 reads TGCGCCAGCAGCCAATCCGCAGAGATGAACACTGAAGCTTTCTTT. As protein: CASSQSAEMNTEAFF.